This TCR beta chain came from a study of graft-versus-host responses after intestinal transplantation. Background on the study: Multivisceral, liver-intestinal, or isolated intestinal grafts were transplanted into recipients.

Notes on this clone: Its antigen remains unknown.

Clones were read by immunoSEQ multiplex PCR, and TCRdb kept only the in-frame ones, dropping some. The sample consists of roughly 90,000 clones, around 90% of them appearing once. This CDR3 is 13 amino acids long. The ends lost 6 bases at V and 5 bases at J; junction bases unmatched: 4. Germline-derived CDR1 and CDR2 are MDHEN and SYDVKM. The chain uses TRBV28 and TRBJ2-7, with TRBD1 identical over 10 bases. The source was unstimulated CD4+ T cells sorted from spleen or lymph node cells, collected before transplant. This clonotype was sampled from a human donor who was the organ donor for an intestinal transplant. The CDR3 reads CASRRQGANEQYF. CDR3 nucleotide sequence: TGTGCCAGCAGAAGACAGGGGGCAAACGAGCAGTACTTC.